The clone carrying this T cell receptor (beta chain) was seen repeatedly, ten times or more. CD8+CD57+ cell expansion, shown by flow cytometry, had occurred in the patients selected for sequencing. Genomic DNA, serving as template, underwent TCR beta VDJ and CDR3 profiling. From the reads, TCRdb called clonotypes with MiXCR, one entry per CDR3 protein. This sample has 150,000 to 160,000 distinct CDR3 sequences, with less than 60% found just once. The sample originates from a study of CD8+CD57+ T cells in acquired aplastic anemia. About the research overall: When averaged, DNA from sorted CD4+ and CD8+ cells came to 2.5 to 3.5 ug.

Sequencing used sorted CD4+, CD8+, or CD8+CD57+ T cells (not recorded which) from PBMCs. The sequence was collected from a human donor with aplastic anemia.

CDR3 sequence reads: CATLEGINGYTF. For the CDR3, the DNA is TGTGCCACCCTCGAGGGAATAAATGGCTACACCTTC. The V and J genes are TRBV19 and TRBJ1-2; D unclear. The CDR3 covers 12 residues. Germline V gene sequence: CDR1 LNHDA, CDR2 SQIVND (reference sequence). V lost 10 bases to trimming and J lost 6 bases, with 15 bases between them. Together with reference TRBV19 and TRBJ1-2, the CDR3 gives the full variable domain: DGGITQSPKYLFRKEGQNVTLSCEQNLNHDAMYWYRQDPGQGLRLIYYSQIVNDFQKGDIAEGYSVSREKKESFPLTVTSAQKNPTAFYLCATLEGINGYTFGSGTRLTVV.